This T cell receptor (beta chain) was sequenced in a study of neurological immune-mediated disorders. Whole-study results and caveats: Multiple sclerosis, the disease with the least TCR clonal expansion, fell below healthy controls, whereas HTLV-1-associated myelopathy showed the most.

This sample's time point: technical triplicate 2. This clonotype was found many times. The target antigen is unknown. The missing conserved phenylalanine or tryptophan at the end of this CDR3 makes a read error likely. Because the CDR3's place on the DNA is in doubt, the DNA is left out and the CDR3 is given as listed by TCRdb. The method for making cDNA was 5'RACE, and it used 10-nucleotide random UMIs. From 15-18 subjects, every sequencing run obtained over 170 million TCR-beta sequences. MiXCR, applied by TCRdb to the 5' RACE reads, yields one record per CDR3 protein. There are more than 55,000 distinct CDR3 sequences in the sample; less than 25% occur only once, and over 4.5% lies in the top ten. CDR1 and CDR2 (germline): SEHNR, FQNEAQ (reference sequence). Including both end residues, the CDR3 is 12 amino acids long.

V gene TRBV7-9 combines with J gene TRBJ2-1; the listed D gene, TRBD1, was not tested against the DNA. The sequenced material came from PBMCs. The receptor's source is a man aged 55 to 70 with HTLV-1-associated myelopathy (HAM/TSP). The CDR3 region is CASSEGQGEIRI.